This T cell receptor beta chain was recovered during a study of beta chain features in type 1 diabetes (dated by TCRdb to about 2018). Broadly, across the study: Mean age, gender distribution, total cell number and subset yield did not differ between patients and healthy donors. A total of 107,917,701 sorted cells were examined across all samples, and the number of cells per subset was strongly correlated with RNA yield. The study compared the TCRB repertoires of sorted circulating CD4+ T cell subsets in recently diagnosed type 1 diabetes patients with those in matched healthy donors. Whereas all 28 donors provided naive and central memory subsets, regulatory and stem cell-like memory subsets were isolated from just 8 patients and roughly 8 healthy donors.

Each donor gave one peripheral blood draw, roughly 120 mL on average, collected into heparinised tubes. Naive, central memory, regulatory and stem cell-like memory CD4+ T cells were sorted on a BD FACSAria II using a panel including CD45RO, CCR7, CD25, CD127, CD95 and CD27. Every sorted population had a purity above 95%. PBMCs were isolated immediately by Lymphoprep density gradient centrifugation and stained directly without culture. To minimize batch effects, samples were stained and sorted in pairs, one healthy donor with one patient per experiment. Worth noting for this clone: The clone's antigen remains unknown. The input lacks base qualities; no much larger clone sits a single base away.

Points the paper makes about the study in general: Naive, central memory and regulatory TCRB repertoires appeared to be more similar among patients than among healthy donors. Shorter templates might have been favored by PCR, but patient and control samples were amplified and corrected together, so both groups would have been affected equally by any skew. Because cDNA was sequenced instead of genomic DNA, highly expressing activated cells could be over-represented, though the groups showed no difference in activation or CD3 levels. Fewer insertions and more nucleotide deletions at VDJ recombination sites were observed in patients with type 1 diabetes, implying thymic rearrangement abnormalities. HLA sub-analyses involved small numbers of individuals, so any influence of HLA type on TCRB rearrangement remained unresolved. A moderate but significant shortening of TCRB CDR3 length was observed in type 1 diabetes patients in all four CD4+ subsets.

The High Capacity cDNA Reverse Transcription Kit was used to reverse transcribe all of the isolated RNA, meaning that expressed TCRB transcripts were what got sequenced. Deep immunoSEQ sequencing was applied to naive, central memory and regulatory T cell samples, giving an average of about 3.7 million total reads per sample. Sorted cells were lysed in RLT buffer and RNA was extracted with DNase-treated RNeasy Micro or Mini kits, depending on cell number. Each cell subset was processed on its own to prevent cross-contamination, while patient and healthy donor samples were processed together. TCRB sequences were amplified from cDNA with the immunoSEQ multiplex PCR, producing 87-bp fragments spanning the CDR3 region. Sequencing of the amplicons was done on the Illumina HiSeq platform. Processing in the source paper ran as follows. Synthetic template baselines were used to correct PCR bias computationally, reads within Hamming distance 2 were collapsed, and singletons that could not be merged were discarded. Reads were aligned against IMGT so that V, D and J genes, CDR3 length and insertions or deletions at six rearrangement sites could be assigned. Within each subset, clonotype counts were normalized to sorted cell number, after which true diversity and Gini coefficients were computed with the tcR R package. The overlap coefficient, calculated on TCRB nucleotide sequences, was used to measure repertoire sharing. As a proxy for the pre-selection repertoire, out-of-frame TCRB sequences from naive cells were analyzed. The clones in this table, taken by TCRdb from immuneACCESS, are in-frame only. Not every clone is retained; where verified, under half of the shortfall comes from an unresolved V gene, and the cause of the rest is unknown. V, J and clone size are those of that table, while D and trimming were read from the DNA. The sample table records about 620,000 clones; around 15% of these occur just once. Together, the top ten hold about 0.097% of the sample.

The sequenced material came from naive CD4+ T cells from blood. The cell subset or site label corresponds to: true naive CD4+ T cells. The clonotype was recovered from a young man in good health.

In nucleotides, the sequence is TGTGCCAGTAGTATTAGGACTAGCGGGAGGGCCTACAATGAGCAGTTCTTC. Its translation is CASSIRTSGRAYNEQFF. This chain is built from TRBV19 and TRBJ2-1; the central 15 bases match TRBD2. CDR1 LNHDA and CDR2 SQIVND are derived from the germline V gene (reference sequence). Trimmed from V: 3 bases; trimmed from J: 2 bases; junction bases lacking a gene match: 2. Including the terminal cysteine and phenylalanine, the CDR3 comprises 17 residues. The CDR3 DNA has 51 bases and is translated from base 1.